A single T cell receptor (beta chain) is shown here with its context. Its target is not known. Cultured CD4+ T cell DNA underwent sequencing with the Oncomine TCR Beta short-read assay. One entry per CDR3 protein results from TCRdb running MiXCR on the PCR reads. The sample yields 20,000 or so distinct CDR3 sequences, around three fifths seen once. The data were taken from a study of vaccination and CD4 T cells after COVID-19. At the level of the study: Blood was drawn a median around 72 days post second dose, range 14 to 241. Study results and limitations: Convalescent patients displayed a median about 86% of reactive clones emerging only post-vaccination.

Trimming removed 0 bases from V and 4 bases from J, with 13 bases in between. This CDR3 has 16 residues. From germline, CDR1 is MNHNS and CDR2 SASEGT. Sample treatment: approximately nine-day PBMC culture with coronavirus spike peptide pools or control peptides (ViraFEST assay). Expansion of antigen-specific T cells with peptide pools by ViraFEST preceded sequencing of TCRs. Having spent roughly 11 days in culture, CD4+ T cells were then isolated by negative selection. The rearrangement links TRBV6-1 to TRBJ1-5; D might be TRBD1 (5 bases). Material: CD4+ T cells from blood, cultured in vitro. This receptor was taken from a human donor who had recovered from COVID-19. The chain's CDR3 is CASSEAWLGANQPQHF. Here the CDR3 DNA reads TGTGCCAGCAGTGAAGCTTGGTTAGGGGCAAATCAGCCCCAGCATTTT.